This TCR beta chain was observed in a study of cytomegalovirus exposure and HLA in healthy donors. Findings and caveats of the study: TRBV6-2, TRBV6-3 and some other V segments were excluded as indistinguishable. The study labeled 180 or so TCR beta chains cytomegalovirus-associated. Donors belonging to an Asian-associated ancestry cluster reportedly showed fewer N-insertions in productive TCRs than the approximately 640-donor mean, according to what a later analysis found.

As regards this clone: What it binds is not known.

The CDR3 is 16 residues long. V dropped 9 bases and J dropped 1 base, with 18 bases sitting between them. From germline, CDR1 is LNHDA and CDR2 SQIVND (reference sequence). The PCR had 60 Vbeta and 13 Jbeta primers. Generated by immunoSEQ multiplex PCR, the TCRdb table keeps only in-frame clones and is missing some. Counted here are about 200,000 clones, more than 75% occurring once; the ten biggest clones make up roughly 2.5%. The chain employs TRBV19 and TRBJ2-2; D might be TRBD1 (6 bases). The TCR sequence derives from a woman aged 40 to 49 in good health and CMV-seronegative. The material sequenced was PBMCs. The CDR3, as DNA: TGTGCCAGCAAGGGGGAACTCCCTTTGAACACCGGGGAGCTGTTTTTT. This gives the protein CASKGELPLNTGELFF.